The clone carrying this TCR beta chain occurred once. Sample-barcoded 5' priming and a J-beta primer mix drove a second PCR of about 7 to 11 cycles. TCRdb reprocessed the 5' RACE reads with MiXCR, giving one entry per CDR3 protein. The sample holds around 970,000 distinct CDR3 sequences, around 54% seen once. The sample is drawn from a study of blood T cells in healthy people across ages. Per germline, CDR1 DFQATT and CDR2 SNEGSKA (reference sequence). This CDR3 comprises 13 residues. V gave up 4 bases and J gave up 3 bases, with 11 bases separating them. This receptor was obtained from a woman in her sixties or seventies in good health. V and J are TRBV20-1 and TRBJ2-3, with D unresolved. Sequencing used blood. CDR3 region: CSAMQDWTDTQYF. The CDR3 DNA follows: TGCAGTGCTATGCAGGATTGGACAGATACGCAGTATTTT.